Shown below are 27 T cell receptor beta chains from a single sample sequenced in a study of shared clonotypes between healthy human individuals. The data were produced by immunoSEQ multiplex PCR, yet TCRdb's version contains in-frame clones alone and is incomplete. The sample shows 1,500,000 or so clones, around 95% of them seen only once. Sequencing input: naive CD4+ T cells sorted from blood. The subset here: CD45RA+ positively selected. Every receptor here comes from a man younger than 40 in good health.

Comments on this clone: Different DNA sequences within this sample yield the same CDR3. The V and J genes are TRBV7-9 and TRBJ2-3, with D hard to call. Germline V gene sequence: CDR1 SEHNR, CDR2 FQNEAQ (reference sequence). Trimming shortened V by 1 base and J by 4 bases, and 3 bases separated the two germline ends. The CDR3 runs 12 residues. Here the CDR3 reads CASSLVPDTQYF. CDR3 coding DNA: TGTGCCAGCAGCTTAGTCCCAGATACGCAGTATTTT.

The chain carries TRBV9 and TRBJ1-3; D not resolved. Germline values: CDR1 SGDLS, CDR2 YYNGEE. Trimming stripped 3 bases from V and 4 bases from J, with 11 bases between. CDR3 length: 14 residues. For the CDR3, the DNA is TGTGCCAGCAGCGCGTTTGTGGGAGGAAACACCATATATTTT. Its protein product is CASSAFVGGNTIYF.

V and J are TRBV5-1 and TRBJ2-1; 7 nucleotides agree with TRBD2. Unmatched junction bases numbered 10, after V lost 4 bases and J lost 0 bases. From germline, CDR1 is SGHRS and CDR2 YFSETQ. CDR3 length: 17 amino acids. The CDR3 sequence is CASSDQASGSSYNEQFF. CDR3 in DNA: TGCGCCAGCAGCGACCAGGCTAGCGGTAGCTCCTACAATGAGCAGTTCTTC.

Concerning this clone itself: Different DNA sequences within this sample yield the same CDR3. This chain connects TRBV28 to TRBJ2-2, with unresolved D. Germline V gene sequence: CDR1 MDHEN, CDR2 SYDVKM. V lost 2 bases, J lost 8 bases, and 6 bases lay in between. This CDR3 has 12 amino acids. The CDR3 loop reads CASSLSPGELFF. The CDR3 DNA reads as TGTGCCAGCAGTTTAAGCCCGGGGGAGCTGTTTTTT.

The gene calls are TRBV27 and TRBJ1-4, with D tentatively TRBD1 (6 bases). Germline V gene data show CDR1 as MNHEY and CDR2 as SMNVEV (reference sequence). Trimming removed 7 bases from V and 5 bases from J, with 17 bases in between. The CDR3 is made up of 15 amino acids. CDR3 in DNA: TGTGCCAGCAATTCACAGGGCGGCCGGAATGAAAAACTGTTTTTT. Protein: CASNSQGGRNEKLFF.

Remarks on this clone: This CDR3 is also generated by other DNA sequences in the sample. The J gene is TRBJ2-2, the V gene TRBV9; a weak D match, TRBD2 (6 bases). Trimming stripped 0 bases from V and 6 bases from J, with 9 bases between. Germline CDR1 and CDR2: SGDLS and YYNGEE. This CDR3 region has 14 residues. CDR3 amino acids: CASSVVGSAGELFF. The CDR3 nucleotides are TGTGCCAGCAGCGTAGTCGGGAGTGCCGGGGAGCTGTTTTTT.

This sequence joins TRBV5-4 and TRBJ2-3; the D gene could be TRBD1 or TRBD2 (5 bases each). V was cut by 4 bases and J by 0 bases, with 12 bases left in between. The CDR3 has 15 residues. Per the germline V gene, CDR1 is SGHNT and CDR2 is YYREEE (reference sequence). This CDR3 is CASSTYRTSTDTQYF. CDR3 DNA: TGTGCCAGCAGCACCTACAGGACTAGCACAGATACGCAGTATTTT.

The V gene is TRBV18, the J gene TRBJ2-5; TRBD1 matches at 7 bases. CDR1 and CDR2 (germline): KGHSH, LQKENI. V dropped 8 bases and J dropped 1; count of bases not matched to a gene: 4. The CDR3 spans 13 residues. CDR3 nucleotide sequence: TGTGCCAGCGAGGGACAGTTCCAAGAGACCCAGTACTTC. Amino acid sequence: CASEGQFQETQYF.

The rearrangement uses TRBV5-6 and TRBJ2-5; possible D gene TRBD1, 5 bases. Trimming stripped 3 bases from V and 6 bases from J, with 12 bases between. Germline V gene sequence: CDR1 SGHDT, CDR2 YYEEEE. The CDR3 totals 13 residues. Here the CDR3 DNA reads TGTGCCAGCAGCTACCAGGGTGGGAAGACCCAGTACTTC. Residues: CASSYQGGKTQYF.

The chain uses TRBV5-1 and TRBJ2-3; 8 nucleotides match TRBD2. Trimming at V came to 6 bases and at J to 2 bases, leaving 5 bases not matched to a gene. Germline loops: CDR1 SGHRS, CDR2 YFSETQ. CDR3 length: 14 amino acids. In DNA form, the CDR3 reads TGCGCCAGCAAACTAGCGGCCTTCACAGATACGCAGTATTTT. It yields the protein CASKLAAFTDTQYF.

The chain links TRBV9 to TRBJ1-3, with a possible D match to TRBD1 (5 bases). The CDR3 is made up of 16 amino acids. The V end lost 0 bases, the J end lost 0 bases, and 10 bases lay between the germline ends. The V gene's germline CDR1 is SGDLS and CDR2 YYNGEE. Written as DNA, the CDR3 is TGTGCCAGCAGCGTAGCTGCCACAGGCTCTGGAAACACCATATATTTT. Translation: CASSVAATGSGNTIYF.

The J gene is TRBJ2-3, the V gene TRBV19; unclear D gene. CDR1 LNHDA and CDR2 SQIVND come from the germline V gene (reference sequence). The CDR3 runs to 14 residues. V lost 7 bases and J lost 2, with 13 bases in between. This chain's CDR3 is CASKFSPDTDTQYF. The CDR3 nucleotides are TGTGCCAGTAAGTTCAGTCCGGACACAGATACGCAGTATTTT. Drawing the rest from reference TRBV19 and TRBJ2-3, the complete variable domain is DGGITQSPKYLFRKEGQNVTLSCEQNLNHDAMYWYRQDPGQGLRLIYYSQIVNDFQKGDIAEGYSVSREKKESFPLTVTSAQKNPTAFYLCASKFSPDTDTQYFGPGTRLTVL.

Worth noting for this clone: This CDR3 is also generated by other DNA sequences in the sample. The CDR3 is CASSTLVTGELFF. The CDR3 coding sequence is TGTGCCAGCAGTACACTAGTCACCGGGGAGCTGTTTTTT. The genes are TRBV7-9 and TRBJ2-2; TRBD2 might be the D (5 bases). The V end was cut by 6 bases, the J end by 4 bases, with 9 bases between. The length of the CDR3 is 13 residues. Looked up from germline, CDR1 is SEHNR and CDR2 is FQNEAQ (reference sequence).

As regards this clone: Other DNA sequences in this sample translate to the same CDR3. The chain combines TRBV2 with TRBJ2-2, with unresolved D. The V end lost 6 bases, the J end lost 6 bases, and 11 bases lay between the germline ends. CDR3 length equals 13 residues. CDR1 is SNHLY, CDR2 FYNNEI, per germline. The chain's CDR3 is CASSEAGAGELFF. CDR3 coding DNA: TGTGCCAGCAGCGAGGCCGGTGCCGGGGAGCTGTTTTTT.

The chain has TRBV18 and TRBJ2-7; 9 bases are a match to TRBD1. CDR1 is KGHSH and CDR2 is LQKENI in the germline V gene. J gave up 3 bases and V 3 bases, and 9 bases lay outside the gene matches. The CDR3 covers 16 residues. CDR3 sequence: CASSPRDRAIIYEQYF. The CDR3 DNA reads TGTGCCAGCTCACCGCGGGACAGGGCTATAATCTACGAGCAGTACTTC.

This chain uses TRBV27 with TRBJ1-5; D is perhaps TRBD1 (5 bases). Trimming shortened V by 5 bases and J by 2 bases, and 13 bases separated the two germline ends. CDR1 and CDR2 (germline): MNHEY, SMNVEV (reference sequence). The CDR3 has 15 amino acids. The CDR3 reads CASSPSGYGNQPQHF. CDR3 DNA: TGTGCCAGCAGTCCATCAGGGTACGGCAATCAGCCCCAGCATTTT.

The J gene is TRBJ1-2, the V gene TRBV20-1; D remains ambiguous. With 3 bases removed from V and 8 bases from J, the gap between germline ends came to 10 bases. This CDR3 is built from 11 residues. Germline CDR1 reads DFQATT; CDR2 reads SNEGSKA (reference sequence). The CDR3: CSASAGNGYTF. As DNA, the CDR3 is TGCAGTGCTAGCGCGGGGAACGGCTACACCTTC.

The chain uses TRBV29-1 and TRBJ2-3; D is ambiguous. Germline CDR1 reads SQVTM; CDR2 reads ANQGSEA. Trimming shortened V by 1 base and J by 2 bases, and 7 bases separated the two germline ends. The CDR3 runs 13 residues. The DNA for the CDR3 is TGCAGCGTTGAAGTAGGCCCCACAGATACGCAGTATTTT. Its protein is CSVEVGPTDTQYF.

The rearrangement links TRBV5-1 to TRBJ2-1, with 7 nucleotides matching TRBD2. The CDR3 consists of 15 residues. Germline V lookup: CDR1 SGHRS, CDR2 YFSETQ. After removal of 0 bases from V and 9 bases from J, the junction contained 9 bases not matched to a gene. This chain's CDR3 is CASSLGGSGYSEQFF. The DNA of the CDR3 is TGCGCCAGCAGCTTGGGCGGGAGCGGTTATAGTGAGCAGTTCTTC. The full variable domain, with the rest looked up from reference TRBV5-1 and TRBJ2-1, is KAGVTQTPRYLIKTRGQQVTLSCSPISGHRSVSWYQQTPGQGLQFLFEYFSETQRNKGNFPGRFSGRQFSNSRSEMNVSTLELGDSALYLCASSLGGSGYSEQFFGPGTRLTVL.

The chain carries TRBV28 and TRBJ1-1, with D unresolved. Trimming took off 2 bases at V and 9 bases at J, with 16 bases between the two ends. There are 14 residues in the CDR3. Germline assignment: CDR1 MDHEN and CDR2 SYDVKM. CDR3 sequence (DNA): TGTGCCAGCAGTTTAGAGGTAGTTTACGATAAAGCTTTCTTT. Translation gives CASSLEVVYDKAFF.

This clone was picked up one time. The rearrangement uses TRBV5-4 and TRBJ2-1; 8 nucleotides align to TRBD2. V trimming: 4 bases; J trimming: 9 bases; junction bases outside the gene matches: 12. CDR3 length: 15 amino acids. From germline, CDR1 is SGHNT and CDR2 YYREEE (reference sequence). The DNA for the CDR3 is TGTGCCAGCAGCCCACCGGGACTAGTTTCAGGTGAGCAGTTCTTC. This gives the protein CASSPPGLVSGEQFF.

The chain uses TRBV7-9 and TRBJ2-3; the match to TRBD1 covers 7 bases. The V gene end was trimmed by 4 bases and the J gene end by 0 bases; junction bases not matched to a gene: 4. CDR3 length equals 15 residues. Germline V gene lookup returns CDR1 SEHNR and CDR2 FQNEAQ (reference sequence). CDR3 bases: TGTGCCAGCAGCTCCAGACAGGGTAGCACAGATACGCAGTATTTT. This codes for CASSSRQGSTDTQYF.

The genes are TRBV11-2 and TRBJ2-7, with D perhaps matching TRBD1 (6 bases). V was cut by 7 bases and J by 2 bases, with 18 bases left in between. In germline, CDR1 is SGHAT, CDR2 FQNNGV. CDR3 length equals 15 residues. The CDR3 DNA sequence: TGTGCCAGCAACCCCCTAGGGCAGGGGCCCTACGAGCAGTACTTC. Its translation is CASNPLGQGPYEQYF. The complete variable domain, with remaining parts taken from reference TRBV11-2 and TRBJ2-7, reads EAGVAQSPRYKIIEKRQSVAFWCNPISGHATLYWYQQILGQGPKLLIQFQNNGVVDDSQLPKDRFSAERLKGVDSTLKIQPAKLEDSAVYLCASNPLGQGPYEQYFGPGTRLTVT.

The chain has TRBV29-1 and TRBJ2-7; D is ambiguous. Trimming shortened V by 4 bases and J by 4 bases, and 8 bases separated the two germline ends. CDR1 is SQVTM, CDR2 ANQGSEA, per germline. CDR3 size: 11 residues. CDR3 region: CSVGSTYEQYF. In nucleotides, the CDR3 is TGCAGCGTTGGGTCGACTTACGAGCAGTACTTC.

CDR3 region: CASSFTSYNEQFF. CDR3 nucleotides: TGTGCCAGCAGCTTTACTAGTTACAATGAGCAGTTCTTC. The chain has TRBV7-9 and TRBJ2-1; a possible D gene is TRBD2 (5 bases). The CDR3 consists of 13 residues. Germline V gene sequence: CDR1 SEHNR, CDR2 FQNEAQ (reference sequence). V lost 3 bases and J 4 bases, leaving 7 bases between the germline ends.

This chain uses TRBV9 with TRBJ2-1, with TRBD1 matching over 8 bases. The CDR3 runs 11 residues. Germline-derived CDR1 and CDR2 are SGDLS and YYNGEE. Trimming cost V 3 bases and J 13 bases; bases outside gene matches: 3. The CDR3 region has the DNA TGTGCCAGCAGCGCCGGGACAGGTCAGTTCTTC. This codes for CASSAGTGQFF.

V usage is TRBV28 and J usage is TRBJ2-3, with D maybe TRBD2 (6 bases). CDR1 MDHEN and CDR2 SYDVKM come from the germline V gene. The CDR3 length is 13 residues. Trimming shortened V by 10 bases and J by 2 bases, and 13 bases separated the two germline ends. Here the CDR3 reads CAMGPGDTDTQYF. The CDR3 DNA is TGTGCCATGGGGCCGGGGGACACAGATACGCAGTATTTT.